The rows below give T cell receptor beta chains drawn from one sample of a study of cytomegalovirus exposure and HLA in healthy donors. Clones were sequenced by immunoSEQ multiplex PCR, and TCRdb holds only the in-frame ones, with some missing. The sample gives roughly 70,000 clones, 85% to 95% of which show up once; 3.3% is in the top ten. The source material was PBMCs. The receptors derive from a man aged 18 to 30 in good health and CMV-seronegative. Both conserved end residues are part of each CDR3. D genes are given only for firm matches. Expanded clones are given a class, and other clones once, few, many or no size at all.

V	J	size	D	DNA	CDR3
TRBV18	TRBJ2-7	-	TRBD1	TGTGCCAGCTCACCTAACCGACAGGGCGAGCAGTACTTC	CASSPNRQGEQYF
TRBV7-9	TRBJ1-4	-	-	TGTGCCAGCAGCTCCCGGACAAACCCAGAAAAACTGTTTTTT	CASSSRTNPEKLFF
TRBV6-5	TRBJ1-5	-	TRBD1	TGTGCCTCCCGGACAGGCCCCAATCAGCCCCAGCATTTT	CASRTGPNQPQHF
TRBV6-1	TRBJ1-5	-	-	TGTGCCAGCAGATTGGAGGCATTAGTCCAGCCCCAGCATTTT	CASRLEALVQPQHF
TRBV4-2	TRBJ1-6	-	TRBD1	TGTGCCAGCAGCCAAGACCGGGACAGGGGTAATTCACCCCTCCACTTT	CASSQDRDRGNSPLHF
TRBV5-4	TRBJ2-7	-	TRBD2	TGTGCCAGCAGCTTGGGGCGGGGGGACCCCTACGAGCAGTACTTC	CASSLGRGDPYEQYF
TRBV5-1	TRBJ1-2	once	-	TGCGCCAGCAGCTTCCCGACTGATTCTAACTATGGCTACACCTTC	CASSFPTDSNYGYTF
TRBV27	TRBJ1-3	-	-	TGTGCCAGCAGTCCAACCCCCAGCTCTGGAAACACCATATATTTT	CASSPTPSSGNTIYF
TRBV4-3	TRBJ1-2	-	-	TGCGCCAGCAGCCAAAAAGGGGATAGGGGCTACACCTTC	CASSQKGDRGYTF
TRBV7-9	TRBJ1-5	-	TRBD1	TGTGCCAGCAGCTGGGACAGGGGGGACAATCAGCCCCAGCATTTT	CASSWDRGDNQPQHF
TRBV9	TRBJ2-5	once	-	TGTGCCAGCAGCGTAGGAGTGGGGCAAAACCAAGAGACCCAGTACTTC	CASSVGVGQNQETQYF
TRBV11-2	TRBJ1-1	-	-	TGTGCCAGCAGCGTAGGGAGGTTGAACACTGAAGCTTTCTTT	CASSVGRLNTEAFF
TRBV7-2	TRBJ2-7	-	-	TGTGCCAGCAGCCCCGCCTACGAGCAGTACTTC	CASSPAYEQYF
TRBV7-8	TRBJ2-3	-	TRBD2	TGTGCCAGCAGCTTTAGCGGGGGAGCTAGCACAGATACGCAGTATTTT	CASSFSGGASTDTQYF
TRBV27	TRBJ2-7	-	-	TGTGCCAGCAGTTTTGACGTGGCGGACGAGCAGTACTTC	CASSFDVADEQYF